This T cell receptor beta chain was sequenced for a study of blood T cell repertoires in COVID-19. Across the study: Acute-phase and convalescent COVID-19 samples originated in the United States, Italy and Spain. Nucleic acid was either cDNA or gDNA, and it came from T cells, B-cell-depleted T cells, or PBMCs.

The authors' processing: Reference gene primer amplification yielded estimated nucleated cell counts. The data were produced by immunoSEQ multiplex PCR, yet TCRdb's version contains in-frame clones alone and is incomplete. D and trimming were read from the DNA, whereas the V and J calls and clone size are those reported in that table. The sample includes 90,000 to 130,000 clones, under 85% of them seen just once. The specimen sequenced was peripheral blood. The clonotype comes from a woman in her seventies with acute or convalescent COVID-19.

The CDR3 sequence is CASSFRGAGSEQYV. The CDR3 coding sequence is TGTGCCAGCAGTTTTCGAGGCGCAGGGTCCGAGCAGTACGTC. The rearrangement links TRBV6-2 or TRBV6-3 to TRBJ2-7; D perhaps matches TRBD1 (5 bases). Germline V gives CDR1 MNHEY, CDR2 SVGEGT. V lost 4 bases and J 6 bases, leaving 16 bases between the germline ends. The CDR3 length is 14 residues.